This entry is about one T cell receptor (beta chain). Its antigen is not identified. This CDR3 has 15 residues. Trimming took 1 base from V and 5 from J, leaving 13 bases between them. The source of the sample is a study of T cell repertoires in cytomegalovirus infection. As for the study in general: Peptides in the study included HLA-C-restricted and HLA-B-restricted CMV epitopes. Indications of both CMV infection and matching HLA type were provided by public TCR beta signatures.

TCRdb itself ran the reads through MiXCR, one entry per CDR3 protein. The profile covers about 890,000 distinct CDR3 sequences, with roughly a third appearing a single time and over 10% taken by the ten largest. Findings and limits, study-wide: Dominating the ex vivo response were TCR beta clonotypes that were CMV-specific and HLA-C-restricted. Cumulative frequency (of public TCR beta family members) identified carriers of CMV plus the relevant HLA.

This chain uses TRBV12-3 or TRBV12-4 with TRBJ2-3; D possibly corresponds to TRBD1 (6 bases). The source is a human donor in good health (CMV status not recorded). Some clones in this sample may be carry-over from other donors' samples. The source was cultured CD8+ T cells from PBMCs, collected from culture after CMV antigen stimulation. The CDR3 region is CASSLGQVVVDTQYF. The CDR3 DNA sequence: TGTGCCAGCAGTTTAGGACAGGTAGTAGTAGATACGCAGTATTTT.